This T cell receptor beta chain was captured by sequencing in a study of regulatory T cells in long-lasting Graves disease. Points from the study as a whole: Samples came from peripheral blood alone, without thyroid tissue.

In this sample, this clonotype turned up a few times. The target antigen is unknown. Construction of TCR beta libraries relied on iRepertoire HTBI primers and on Arm-PCR targeting CDR3 regions. A single record per CDR3 protein comes from TCRdb applying MiXCR to the multiplex PCR reads. The sample has a few hundred thousand distinct CDR3 sequences, 20% to 25% seen once; the top ten hold 28%. Time point given: persistent/refractory GD, antithyroid drugs over 5 years with positive TRAb. RNA isolated from PBMCs was used to make the TCR library. V was pared by 6 bases and J by 0 bases, with 18 bases between. The CDR3 consists of 15 residues. CDR1 and CDR2 (germline): DFQATT, SNEGSKA (reference sequence).

The TCR was taken from a woman in her forties with Graves disease. This material consisted of peripheral blood mononuclear cells (PBMCs), taken when the disease was refractory, from a patient treated with antithyroid drugs. The chain recombines TRBV20-1 with TRBJ2-7; no firm D call. CDR3 loop: CSANDGRGASYEQYF. Written as DNA, the CDR3 is TGCAGTGCCAATGACGGGCGAGGAGCCTCCTACGAGCAGTACTTC.